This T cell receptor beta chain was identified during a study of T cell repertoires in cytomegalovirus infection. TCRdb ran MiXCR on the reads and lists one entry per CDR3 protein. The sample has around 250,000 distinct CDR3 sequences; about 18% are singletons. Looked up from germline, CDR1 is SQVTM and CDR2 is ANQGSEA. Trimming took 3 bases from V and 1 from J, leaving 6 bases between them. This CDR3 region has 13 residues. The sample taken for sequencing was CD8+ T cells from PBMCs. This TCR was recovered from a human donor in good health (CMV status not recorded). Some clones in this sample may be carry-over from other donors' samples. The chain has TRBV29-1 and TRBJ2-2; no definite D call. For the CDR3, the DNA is TGCAGCGTTGAGGGCCAGAACACCGGGGAGCTGTTTTTT. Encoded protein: CSVEGQNTGELFF.